This section outlines one TCR beta chain sequence together with its context. This table comes from immunoSEQ multiplex PCR, and its TCRdb copy is limited to in-frame clones, with some not included. The profile shows tens of thousands of clones, around 89% of them singletons. This sample was taken from a study of technical replicates of blood from several donors. There are 12 residues in the CDR3. V lost 0 bases and J 8 bases, leaving 5 bases between the germline ends. The germline CDR1 and CDR2 sequences are SGHDT and YYEEEE. This chain joins TRBV5-6 and TRBJ1-4; D ambiguous. The TCR originated in a human donor in good health. Some clones in this sample may be carry-over from other donors' samples. The sample comprised PBMCs. In DNA, the CDR3 is TGTGCCAGCAGCTTGGTGTCGGAAAAACTGTTTTTT. It yields the protein CASSLVSEKLFF. Full variable domain (missing parts from reference TRBV5-6 and TRBJ1-4): DAGVTQSPTHLIKTRGQQVTLRCSPKSGHDTVSWYQQALGQGPQFIFQYYEEEERQRGNFPDRFSGHQFPNYSSELNVNALLLGDSALYLCASSLVSEKLFFGSGTQLSVL.